This T cell receptor beta chain was captured in a study of T cells after posttransplantation cyclophosphamide. Broader study findings: Blood and skin or GI T cell repertoires showed limited TRB overlap. TRB clonality was highly associated with recipient CMV seropositivity and reactivation. Donor CD8+ memory clones often dominated recipient blood repertoires at later times.

The CDR3 is made up of 12 amino acids. Per the germline V gene, CDR1 is MNHNS and CDR2 is SASEGT. V lost 5 bases, J lost 0 bases, and 5 bases lay in between. Turning to this clone: Its antigen is undetermined.

Cells defined as naive were viable CD3+CD4+ or CD3+CD8+ and CCR7+CD45RA+CD45RO-CD95-CD27+CD28+. Some clones are missing from TCRdb's copy, which holds only in-frame ones; the method was immunoSEQ multiplex PCR. The repertoire holds 34,000 or so clones, roughly nine tenths seen once, with 0.1% to 0.12% in the top ten. The sequence derives from a man between 25 and 39 years old in good health and a related stem cell transplant donor. The chain links TRBV6-1 to TRBJ2-7; D gene ambiguous. The sequencing sample was made of naive CD4+ T cells sorted from blood. Here the CDR3 reads CASSPSSYEQYF. In nucleotides, the CDR3 is TGTGCCAGCAGTCCTTCCTCCTACGAGCAGTACTTC.